These T cell receptor beta chains were read from a single sample in a study of T cell responses to AZD1222 COVID-19 vaccine. The table came from immunoSEQ multiplex PCR; TCRdb's copy has only in-frame clones and leaves some out. The sample has 120,000 or so clones; about 85% are singletons. The source material was peripheral blood, sampled on day 0 of AZD1222 vaccination. All receptors derive from an adult in good health. Each CDR3 is given with its conserved first and last residue. Fields, in order: J gene, clone size, D gene, V gene, CDR3 DNA, CDR3 protein. The D gene is left open where the match is weak. Clone size is given for some rows only: seen once, a few or many times, or a class if the clone is expanded.

TRBJ2-7,NA,TRBD2,TRBV28,TGTGCCAGCGGGACTAGCGGGTTCTACGAGCAGTACTTC,CASGTSGFYEQYF
TRBJ1-1,NA,NA,TRBV3-1/TRBV3-2,TGTGCCAGCAGCCCTCTGGGTAAATCGGTGTACACTGAAGCTTTCTTT,CASSPLGKSVYTEAFF
TRBJ2-3,NA,NA,TRBV6-4,TGTGCCAGCAGTCCTCAGCCACAAATTATATTCACAGATACGCAGTATTTT,CASSPQPQIIFTDTQYF
TRBJ1-2,NA,NA,TRBV19,TGTGCCAGTAGTATCCGGGTGACCTATGGCTACACCTTC,CASSIRVTYGYTF
TRBJ2-7,few,NA,TRBV7-2,TGTGCCAGCAGCCCCCAGCAGGGCGCCTACGAGCAGTACTTC,CASSPQQGAYEQYF
TRBJ2-7,NA,NA,TRBV11-2,TGTGCCAGCAGCTTTAAGGGCAGCTCCTACGAGCAGTACTTC,CASSFKGSSYEQYF
TRBJ2-1,NA,TRBD2,TRBV19,TGTGCCAGTAGTATAGATGGACTAGCGGGGAGGGAGCAGTTCTTC,CASSIDGLAGREQFF
TRBJ1-3,NA,TRBD1,TRBV4-3,TGCGCCAGCAGCCAGGATAGGGACAGGGGGTCTGGAAACACCATATATTTT,CASSQDRDRGSGNTIYF
TRBJ2-7,few,NA,TRBV19,TGTGCCAGTAGGGACAGTACCTACGAGCAGTACTTC,CASRDSTYEQYF
TRBJ2-6,NA,TRBD1,TRBV6-4,TGTGCCAGCAGTGATTCAGGGGGCGACGGGGCCAACGTCCTGACTTTC,CASSDSGGDGANVLTF
TRBJ1-2,NA,TRBD1,TRBV5-1,TGCGCCAGCAGCTTTACAGGGGATTATAACTATGGCTACACCTTC,CASSFTGDYNYGYTF
TRBJ2-5,NA,TRBD2,TRBV18,TGTGCCAGCTCACCCTATAGGACTAGCGGGGGTCCTAAAGAGACCCAGTACTTC,CASSPYRTSGGPKETQYF
TRBJ1-5,NA,TRBD1,TRBV3-1/TRBV3-2,TGTGCCAGCAGCCAGGGGACAGGGGGCAATCAGCCCCAGCATTTT,CASSQGTGGNQPQHF
TRBJ1-2,NA,NA,TRBV7-9,TGTGCCAGCAGCTTAGTAGGCAGGGACGATGGCTACACCTTC,CASSLVGRDDGYTF
TRBJ1-3,NA,NA,TRBV4-1,TGCGCCAGCAGCCAAGAGCATTCCTCTGGAAACACCATATATTTT,CASSQEHSSGNTIYF
TRBJ1-1,NA,NA,TRBV15,TGTGCCACCAGCCTTCTTGGGCCTTTAAGGGGGACTGAAGCTTTCTTT,CATSLLGPLRGTEAFF